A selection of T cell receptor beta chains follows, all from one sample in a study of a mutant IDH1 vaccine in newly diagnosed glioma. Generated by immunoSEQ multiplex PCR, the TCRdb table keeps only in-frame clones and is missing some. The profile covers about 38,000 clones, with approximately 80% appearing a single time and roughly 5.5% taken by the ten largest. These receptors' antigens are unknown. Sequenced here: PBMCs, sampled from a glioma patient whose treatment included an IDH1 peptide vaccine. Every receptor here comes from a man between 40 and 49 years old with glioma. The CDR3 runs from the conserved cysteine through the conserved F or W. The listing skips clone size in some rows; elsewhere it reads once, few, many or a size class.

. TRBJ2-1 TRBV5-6 CASSTGQSYNEQFF
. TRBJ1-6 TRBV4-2 CASSQEFGVKTSPLHF
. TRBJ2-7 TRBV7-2 CASARTSGGASYEQYF
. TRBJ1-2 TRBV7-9 CASSPPGIYGYTF
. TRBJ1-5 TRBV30 CAWSRDSDQPQHF
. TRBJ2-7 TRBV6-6 CASSSGQGASEQYF
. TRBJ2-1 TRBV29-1 CSVQGRTYNEQFF
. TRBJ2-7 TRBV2 CASRVQPYEQYF
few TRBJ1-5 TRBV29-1 CSVGVAPQHF
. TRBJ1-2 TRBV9 CASSVFSGNYGYTF
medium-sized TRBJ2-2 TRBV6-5 CASSYMNSNTGELFF
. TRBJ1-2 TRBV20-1 CSASRGGGYTF
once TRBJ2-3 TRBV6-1 CASSRQGPSTDTQYF
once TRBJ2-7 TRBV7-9 CASSHDQDSYEQYF
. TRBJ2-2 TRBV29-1 CSVGVVGGAIGTGELFF
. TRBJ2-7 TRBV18 CASSPPSSYEQYF
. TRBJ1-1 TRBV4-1 CASSYGPDTEAFF
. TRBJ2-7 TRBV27 CASARDLRLAGGSYYEQYF
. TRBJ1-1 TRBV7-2 CASTPRPSEAFF
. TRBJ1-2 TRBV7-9 CASSSPGLGYGYTF
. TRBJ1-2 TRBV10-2 CASRGTEANYGYTF
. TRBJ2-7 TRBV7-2 CASSRQAGPTYEQYF
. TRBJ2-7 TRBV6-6 CASSYSSSGGLEQYF
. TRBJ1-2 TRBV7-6 CASSPRADNYGYTF
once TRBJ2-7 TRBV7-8 CASSGEPGGEQYF
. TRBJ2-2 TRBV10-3 CAITRGLAGDTGELFF
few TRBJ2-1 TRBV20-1 CSADGYNEQFF
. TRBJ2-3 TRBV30 CAWSGGSTDTQYF
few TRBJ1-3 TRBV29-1 CSVEGHSGNTIYF
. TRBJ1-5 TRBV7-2 CASSLAGKNQPQHF
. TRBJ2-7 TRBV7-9 CASSSTRGSETYEQYF
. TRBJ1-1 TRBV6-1 CASTSEGDGTEAFF
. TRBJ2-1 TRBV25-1 CASRSKWTGKNEQFF
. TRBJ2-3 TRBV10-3 CAISESRRGDTQYF
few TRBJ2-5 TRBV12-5 CASASRDSGPHKTQYF
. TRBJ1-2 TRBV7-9 CASSFTTSYGYTF
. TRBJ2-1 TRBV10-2 CASRQDRVGNEQFF
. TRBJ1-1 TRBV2 CASSEYTEAFF
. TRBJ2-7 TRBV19 CASSARLASPEQYF
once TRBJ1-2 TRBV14 CASSQADRVDYGYTF
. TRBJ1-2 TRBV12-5 CASGRDYGYTF
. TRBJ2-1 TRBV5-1 CASSLQGYNEQFF
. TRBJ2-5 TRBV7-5 CARSLDSELAGGQETQYF
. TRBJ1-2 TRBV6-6 CASSYDLQGSTGYTF
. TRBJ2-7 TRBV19 CASSGDSYEQYF
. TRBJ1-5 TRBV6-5 CASRDPNQPQHF
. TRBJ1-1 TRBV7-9 CASSSPGQGPEAFF
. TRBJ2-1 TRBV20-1 CSATLSGVFF
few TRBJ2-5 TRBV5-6 CASSRDKETQYF
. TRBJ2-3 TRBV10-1 CASRSQGSDTQYF
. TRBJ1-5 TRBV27 CASSFRGNQPQHF
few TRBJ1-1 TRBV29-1 CSATGGGTEAFF
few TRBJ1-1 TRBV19 CASRMDTGTEAFF
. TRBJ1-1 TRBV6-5 CASRRTGNTEAFF
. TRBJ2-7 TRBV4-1 CASSQDWGYSLGYEQYF
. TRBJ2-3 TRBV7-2 CASRISGGPDTQYF
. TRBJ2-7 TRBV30 CAWSVGGGFQF
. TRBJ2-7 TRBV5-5 CASSLVPGGTKDEQYF
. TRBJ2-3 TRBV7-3 CASGVSTDTQYF
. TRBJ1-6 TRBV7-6 CASSLIGEGSPLHF